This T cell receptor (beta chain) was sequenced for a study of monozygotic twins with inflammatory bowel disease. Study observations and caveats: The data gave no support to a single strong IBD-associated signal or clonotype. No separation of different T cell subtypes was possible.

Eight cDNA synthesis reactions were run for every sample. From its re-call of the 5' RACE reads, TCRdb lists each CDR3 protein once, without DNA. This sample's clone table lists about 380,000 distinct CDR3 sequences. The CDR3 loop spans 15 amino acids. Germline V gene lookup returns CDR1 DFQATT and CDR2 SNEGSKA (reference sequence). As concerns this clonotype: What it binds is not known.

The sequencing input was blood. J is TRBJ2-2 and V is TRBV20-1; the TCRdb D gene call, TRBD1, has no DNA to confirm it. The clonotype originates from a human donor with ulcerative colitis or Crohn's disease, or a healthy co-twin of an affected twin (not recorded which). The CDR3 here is CSARGQGANTGELFF.